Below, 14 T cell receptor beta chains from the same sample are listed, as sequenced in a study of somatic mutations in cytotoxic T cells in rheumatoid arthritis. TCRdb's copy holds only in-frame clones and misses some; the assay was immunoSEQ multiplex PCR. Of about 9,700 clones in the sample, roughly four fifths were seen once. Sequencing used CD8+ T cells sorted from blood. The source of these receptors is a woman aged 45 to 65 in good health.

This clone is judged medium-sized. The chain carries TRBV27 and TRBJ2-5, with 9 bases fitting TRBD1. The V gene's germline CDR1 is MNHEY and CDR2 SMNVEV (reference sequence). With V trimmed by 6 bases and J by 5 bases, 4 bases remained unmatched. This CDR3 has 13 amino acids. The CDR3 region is CASSEQGAETQYF. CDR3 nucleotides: TGTGCCAGCAGCGAACAGGGGGCGGAGACCCAGTACTTC.

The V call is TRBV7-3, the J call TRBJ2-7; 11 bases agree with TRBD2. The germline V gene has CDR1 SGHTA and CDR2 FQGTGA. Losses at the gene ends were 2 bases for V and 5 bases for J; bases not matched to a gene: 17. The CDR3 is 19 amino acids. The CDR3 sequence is CASSLGPPRVAGGPDEQYF. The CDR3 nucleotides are TGTGCCAGCAGCTTAGGCCCCCCCAGGGTAGCGGGAGGGCCGGACGAGCAGTACTTC.

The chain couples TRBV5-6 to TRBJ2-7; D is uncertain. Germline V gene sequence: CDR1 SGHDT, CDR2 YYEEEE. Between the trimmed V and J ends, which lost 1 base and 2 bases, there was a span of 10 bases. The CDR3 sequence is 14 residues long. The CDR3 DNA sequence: TGTGCCAGCAGCTTGATTCGAGAGACCTACGAGCAGTACTTC. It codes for CASSLIRETYEQYF.

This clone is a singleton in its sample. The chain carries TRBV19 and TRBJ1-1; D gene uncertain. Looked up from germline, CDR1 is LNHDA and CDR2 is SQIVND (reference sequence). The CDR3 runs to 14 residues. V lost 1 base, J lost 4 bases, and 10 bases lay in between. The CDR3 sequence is CASSIGVEGTEAFF. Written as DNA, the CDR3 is TGTGCCAGTAGTATAGGTGTTGAGGGCACTGAAGCTTTCTTT.

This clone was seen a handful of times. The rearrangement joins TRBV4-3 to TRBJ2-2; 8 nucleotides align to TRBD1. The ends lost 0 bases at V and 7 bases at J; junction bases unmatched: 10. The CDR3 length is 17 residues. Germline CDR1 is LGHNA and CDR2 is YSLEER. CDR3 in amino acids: CASSQEGGRGLDGELFF. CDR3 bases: TGCGCCAGCAGCCAAGAAGGAGGCAGGGGGCTGGACGGGGAGCTGTTTTTT.

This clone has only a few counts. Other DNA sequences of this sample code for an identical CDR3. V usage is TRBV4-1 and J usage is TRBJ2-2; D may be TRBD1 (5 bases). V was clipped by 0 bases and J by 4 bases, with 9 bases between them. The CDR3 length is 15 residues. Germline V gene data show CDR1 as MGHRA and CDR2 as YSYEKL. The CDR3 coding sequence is TGCGCCAGCAGCCAAGAGGGGCGAGGCACCGGGGAGCTGTTTTTT. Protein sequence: CASSQEGRGTGELFF.

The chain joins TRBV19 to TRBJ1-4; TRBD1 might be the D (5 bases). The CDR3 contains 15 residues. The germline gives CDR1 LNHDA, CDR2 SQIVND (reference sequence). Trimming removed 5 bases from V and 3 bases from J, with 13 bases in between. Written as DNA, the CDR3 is TGTGCCAGTAGTGAGCCCCAGGGCTCTAATGAAAAACTGTTTTTT. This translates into CASSEPQGSNEKLFF.

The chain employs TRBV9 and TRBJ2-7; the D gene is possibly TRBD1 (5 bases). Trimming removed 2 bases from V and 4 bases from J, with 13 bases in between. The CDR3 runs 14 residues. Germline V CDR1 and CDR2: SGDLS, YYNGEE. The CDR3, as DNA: TGTGCCAGCAGCGTCGACAGATTGGGATACGAGCAGTACTTC. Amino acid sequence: CASSVDRLGYEQYF.

CDR3 region: CASSLVADTSTDTQYF. The DNA for the CDR3 is TGTGCCAGCAGCTTGGTAGCGGACACTAGCACAGATACGCAGTATTTT. The chain is built from TRBV5-4 and TRBJ2-3, with a possible D match to TRBD2 (6 bases). There are 16 residues in the CDR3. From germline, CDR1 is SGHNT and CDR2 YYREEE (reference sequence). Trimming took off 0 bases at V and 0 bases at J, with 11 bases between the two ends.

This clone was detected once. The CDR3 here is CASSEGTGFEKLFF. CDR3 coding DNA: TGTGCCAGCAGTGAAGGGACAGGGTTTGAAAAACTGTTTTTT. The chain employs TRBV6-5 and TRBJ1-4, with 9 bases identical to TRBD1. J was trimmed by 7 bases and V by 5 bases; bases with no gene match: 5. CDR1 MNHEY and CDR2 SVGAGI come from the germline V gene. The length of the CDR3 is 14 residues.

The CDR3 here is CASSWEGENGYTF. For the CDR3, the DNA is TGTGCCAGCAGCTGGGAGGGAGAGAATGGCTACACCTTC. The V gene is TRBV5-8, the J gene TRBJ1-2; D remains unclear. Trimming removed 3 bases at V and 6 bases at J, with 12 bases between. The length of the CDR3 is 13 residues. Per germline, CDR1 SGHTS and CDR2 YDEGEE. The full variable domain, in which reference TRBV5-8 and TRBJ1-2 provide the parts outside the CDR3, is EAGVTQSPTHLIKTRGQQATLRCSPISGHTSVYWYQQALGLGLQFLLWYDEGEERNRGNFPPRFSGRQFPNYSSELNVNALELEDSALYLCASSWEGENGYTFGSGTRLTVV.

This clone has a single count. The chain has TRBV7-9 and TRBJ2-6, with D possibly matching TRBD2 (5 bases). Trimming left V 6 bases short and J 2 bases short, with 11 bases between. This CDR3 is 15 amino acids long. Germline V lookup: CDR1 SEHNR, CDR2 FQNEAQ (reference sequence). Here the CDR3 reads CASSRAEPGANVLTF. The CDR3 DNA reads TGTGCCAGCAGTCGAGCGGAGCCTGGGGCCAACGTCCTGACTTTC.

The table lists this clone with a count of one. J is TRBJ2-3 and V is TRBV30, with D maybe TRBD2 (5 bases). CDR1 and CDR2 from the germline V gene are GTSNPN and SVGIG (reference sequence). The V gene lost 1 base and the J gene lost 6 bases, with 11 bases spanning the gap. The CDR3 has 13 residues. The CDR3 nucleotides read TGTGCCTGGAGTGGGACTCGCTACGATACGCAGTATTTT. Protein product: CAWSGTRYDTQYF.

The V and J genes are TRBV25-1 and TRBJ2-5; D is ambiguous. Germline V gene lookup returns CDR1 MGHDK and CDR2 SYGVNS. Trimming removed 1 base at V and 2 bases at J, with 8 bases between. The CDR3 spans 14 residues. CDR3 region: CASSELAVQETQYF. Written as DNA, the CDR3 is TGTGCCAGCAGTGAATTGGCGGTACAAGAGACCCAGTACTTC. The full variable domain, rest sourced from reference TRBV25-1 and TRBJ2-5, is EADIYQTPRYLVIGTGKKITLECSQTMGHDKMYWYQQDPGMELHLIHYSYGVNSTEKGDLSSESTVSRIRTEHFPLTLESARPSHTSQYLCASSELAVQETQYFGPGTRLLVL.